This T cell receptor (beta chain) is from a study of blood T cells in healthy people across ages. Trimming stripped 5 bases from V and 9 bases from J, with 14 bases between. CDR3 length: 11 residues. The germline gives CDR1 DFQATT, CDR2 SNEGSKA (reference sequence). A second PCR of roughly 7 to 11 cycles used a sample-barcoded 5' primer and a J-beta primer mix. TCRdb used MiXCR to reprocess the 5' RACE reads, holding one entry per CDR3 protein. The sample yields about 1,800,000 distinct CDR3 sequences, 28% seen once. With respect to this clonotype: A read error is possible here, since a much larger clone lies one base away.

The chain combines TRBV20-1 with TRBJ2-7; D may match TRBD1 or TRBD2 (6 bases each). This receptor was obtained from a woman in her twenties or thirties in good health. Source material: blood. For the CDR3, the DNA is TGCAGTGCTCCTTCCGGAGGGGGGCAGTACTTC. Encoded protein: CSAPSGGGQYF.